The 24 T cell receptor beta chains below all came from one sample that was sequenced in a study of early T cells in non-severe SARS-CoV-2 infection (dated by TCRdb to about 2021). The library was built by means of 5' RACE. TCRdb lists the instrument as NextSeq 500. TCRdb's own reprocessing of the public reads used fastp at Q25 and MiXCR and kept productive beta chains. Every CDR3 protein is listed once, alongside the most common genes and DNA of its rows. Present in this sample are about 56,000 distinct CDR3 sequences, roughly 16% of which were seen just once. Of the sample, roughly 4.3% is held by the ten largest clones. The sequences come from whole blood, collected at baseline. The receptors here all came from an adult who was a healthcare worker with PCR-confirmed SARS-CoV-2 infection or an uninfected control (not recorded which).

V usage is TRBV6-2 or TRBV6-3 and J usage is TRBJ2-7; D remains unclear. With 4 bases removed from V and 2 bases from J, the gap between germline ends came to 9 bases. Germline V gene sequence: CDR1 MNHEY, CDR2 SVGEGT. The CDR3 runs 13 residues. CDR3 in amino acids: CASSSGSPYEQYF. CDR3 in DNA: TGTGCCAGCAGTTCCGGATCGCCCTACGAGCAGTACTTC.

The table lists this clonotype with a few counts. This rearrangement joins TRBV6-5 to TRBJ2-3; the match to TRBD2 covers 10 bases. Losses at the gene ends were 5 bases for V and 1 base for J; bases not matched to a gene: 9. The CDR3 has 17 residues. Germline assignment: CDR1 MNHEY and CDR2 SVGAGI. The CDR3 loop reads CASSVLAGGGRTDTQYF. CDR3 sequence (DNA): TGTGCCAGCAGTGTCTTAGCGGGAGGTGGCCGCACAGATACGCAGTATTTT.

This chain uses TRBV20-1 with TRBJ2-2; 10 nucleotides line up with TRBD1. V lost 0 bases, J lost 4 bases, and 5 bases stayed unmatched. In germline, CDR1 is DFQATT, CDR2 SNEGSKA (reference sequence). CDR3 size: 16 residues. The CDR3 DNA follows: TGCAGTGCTAGAGACGGGACAGGGGCGGCCACCGGGGAGCTGTTTTTT. This translates into CSARDGTGAATGELFF.

The rearrangement uses TRBV27 and TRBJ1-1; D unclear. Trimming pared 5 bases from V and 1 base from J, leaving 5 bases between. The germline gives CDR1 MNHEY, CDR2 SMNVEV (reference sequence). CDR3 length: 12 amino acids. The CDR3, as DNA: TGTGCCAGCAGTAGAGGGAACACTGAAGCTTTCTTT. This translates into CASSRGNTEAFF.

This clonotype was counted only a few times. The rearrangement joins TRBV6-4 to TRBJ2-1, with D possibly TRBD1 on 6 matching bases. The CDR3 totals 14 residues. CDR1 is MRHNA, CDR2 SNTAGT, per germline. Trimming stripped 3 bases from V and 4 bases from J, with 10 bases between. As DNA, the CDR3 is TGTGCCAGCAGTGAAGATCAGGGGTACAATGAGCAGTTCTTC. It translates to CASSEDQGYNEQFF.

The chain is built from TRBV5-6 and TRBJ2-6, with no clear D. Deletions cut 1 base from V and 0 bases from J, with 5 bases between. This CDR3 has 15 residues. Germline V gene lookup returns CDR1 SGHDT and CDR2 YYEEEE. CDR3 protein: CASSLWVSGANVLTF. Here the CDR3 DNA reads TGTGCCAGCAGCTTGTGGGTCTCTGGGGCCAACGTCCTGACTTTC. The whole variable domain, filled in from reference TRBV5-6 and TRBJ2-6, reads DAGVTQSPTHLIKTRGQQVTLRCSPKSGHDTVSWYQQALGQGPQFIFQYYEEEERQRGNFPDRFSGHQFPNYSSELNVNALLLGDSALYLCASSLWVSGANVLTFGAGSRLTVL.

This clonotype came up a few times. The chain joins TRBV20-1 to TRBJ2-3; D remains ambiguous. The CDR3 runs to 13 residues. Trimming removed 6 bases at V and 2 bases at J, with 12 bases between. The germline gives CDR1 DFQATT, CDR2 SNEGSKA (reference sequence). CDR3: CSAPVALTDTQYF. The CDR3 DNA sequence: TGCAGTGCCCCTGTGGCTCTCACAGATACGCAGTATTTT.

The rearrangement joins TRBV5-1 to TRBJ2-7; 12 bases agree with TRBD2. Trimming at V came to 8 bases and at J to 4 bases, leaving 7 bases not matched to a gene. Per germline, CDR1 SGHRS and CDR2 YFSETQ. CDR3 length: 14 amino acids. The CDR3 sequence: CASKGLAGTYEQYF. The CDR3 DNA follows: TGCGCCAGTAAAGGACTAGCGGGGACTTACGAGCAGTACTTC.

This clonotype appeared a few times. V is TRBV28 and J is TRBJ2-2; the match to TRBD2 covers 8 bases. The germline gives CDR1 MDHEN, CDR2 SYDVKM. The CDR3 is made up of 14 amino acids. V lost 6 bases and J lost 9; bases outside the gene matches: 9. This chain's CDR3 is CASRVAGPYRELFF. As DNA, the CDR3 is TGTGCCAGCAGAGTAGCGGGACCCTACAGGGAGCTGTTTTTT. The full variable domain, rest sourced from reference TRBV28 and TRBJ2-2, is DVKVTQSSRYLVKRTGEKVFLECVQDMDHENMFWYRQDPGLGLRLIYFSYDVKMKEKGDIPEGYSVSREKKERFSLILESASTNQTSMYLCASRVAGPYRELFFGEGSRLTVL.

The sample holds a few counts of this clonotype. The chain links TRBV9 to TRBJ2-7, with 8 bases lining up with TRBD2. Unmatched junction bases numbered 6, after V lost 4 bases and J lost 3 bases. This CDR3 has 14 residues. Germline V gene lookup returns CDR1 SGDLS and CDR2 YYNGEE. DNA of the CDR3: TGTGCCAGCAGCCCCGGGACTAGTCGCTACGAGCAGTACTTC. Protein product: CASSPGTSRYEQYF.

The genes are TRBV30 and TRBJ2-3; D could derive from TRBD1 or TRBD2 (5 bases each). This CDR3 is 17 amino acids long. The germline V gene has CDR1 GTSNPN and CDR2 SVGIG (reference sequence). The V end lost 0 bases, the J end lost 1 base, and 17 bases lay between the germline ends. CDR3 amino acids: CAWSVGRGELGTDTQYF. CDR3 DNA sequence: TGTGCCTGGAGTGTGGGTCGAGGGGAGTTGGGCACAGATACGCAGTATTTT.

The table lists this clonotype with a few counts. The CDR3 loop is CASSLALAGPTPGELFF. The CDR3 bases are TGTGCCAGCAGCTTAGCGTTGGCTGGCCCGACGCCCGGGGAGCTGTTTTTT. The J gene is TRBJ2-2, the V gene TRBV7-8; D is undetermined. The V end was cut by 0 bases, the J end by 6 bases, with 17 bases between. The V gene's germline CDR1 is SGHVS and CDR2 FQNEAQ. There are 17 residues in the CDR3.

V is TRBV18 and J is TRBJ1-2, with D uncertain. Germline V gene data show CDR1 as KGHSH and CDR2 as LQKENI. V lost 3 bases and J 8 bases, leaving 13 bases between the germline ends. This CDR3 spans 13 amino acids. The CDR3 region is CASSPRDLWGYTF. The CDR3 region has the DNA TGTGCCAGCTCACCCCGGGATTTGTGGGGCTACACCTTC.

Judged by abundance, this clonotype is medium-sized. The rearrangement uses TRBV20-1 and TRBJ1-5; no clear D gene. This CDR3 has 16 amino acids. V shed 1 base and J shed 1 base, with 14 bases lying between them. The germline CDR1 and CDR2 sequences are DFQATT and SNEGSKA (reference sequence). The CDR3 loop is CSARAPPPGSNQPQHF. For the CDR3, the DNA is TGCAGTGCTAGAGCCCCACCCCCCGGCAGCAATCAGCCCCAGCATTTT.

This clonotype came up a few times. The V gene is TRBV12-3 or TRBV12-4, the J gene TRBJ2-6; D gene ambiguous. This CDR3 is 15 amino acids long. Trimming left V 2 bases short and J 0 bases short, with 5 bases between. This CDR3 reads CASSLYSSGANVLTF. Here the CDR3 DNA reads TGTGCCAGCAGTTTATATAGCTCTGGGGCCAACGTCCTGACTTTC.

This clonotype was picked up a small number of times. The V call is TRBV2, the J call TRBJ2-3; D gene uncertain. Per the germline V gene, CDR1 is SNHLY and CDR2 is FYNNEI. The CDR3 spans 12 residues. V was shortened by 11 bases and J by 5 bases, with 14 bases between the two germline ends. CDR3 protein: CAGNARGDTQYF. In DNA form, the CDR3 reads TGTGCCGGAAACGCCCGTGGAGATACGCAGTATTTT.

This clonotype showed up just a few times. The chain is built from TRBV19 and TRBJ1-2; weak D call: TRBD1 (5 bases). The V end was cut by 4 bases, the J end by 5 bases, with 11 bases between. In germline, CDR1 is LNHDA, CDR2 SQIVND (reference sequence). CDR3 size: 13 residues. The CDR3 loop is CASSSRARYGYTF. CDR3 nucleotides: TGTGCCAGTAGTAGCAGGGCGCGATATGGCTACACCTTC.

The rearrangement links TRBV11-2 to TRBJ2-1, with D possibly TRBD1 on 6 matching bases. In germline, CDR1 is SGHAT, CDR2 FQNNGV. V lost 4 bases and J lost 4, with 8 bases in between. The CDR3 has 13 amino acids. The CDR3 DNA reads as TGTGCCAGCAGCTGGGACAAATACAATGAGCAGTTCTTC. Protein product: CASSWDKYNEQFF.

This sequence joins TRBV20-1 and TRBJ2-7, with D unclear. Trimming took 0 bases from V and 2 from J, leaving 11 bases between them. This CDR3 has 14 residues. CDR1 DFQATT and CDR2 SNEGSKA come from the germline V gene (reference sequence). CDR3 coding DNA: TGCAGTGCTAGAGATCTGACTGGAACCTACGAGCAGTACTTC. Residues: CSARDLTGTYEQYF.

V is TRBV4-1 and J is TRBJ2-7, with D possibly called TRBD1 or TRBD2 (5 bases each). Trimming removed 2 bases at V and 4 bases at J, with 15 bases between. In germline, CDR1 is MGHRA, CDR2 YSYEKL. The CDR3 length is 15 residues. This CDR3 is CASSQTPGPQYEQYF. The DNA for the CDR3 is TGCGCCAGCAGCCAAACACCGGGACCCCAGTACGAGCAGTACTTC.

The gene calls are TRBV7-8 and TRBJ2-7; tentative D call: TRBD2 (6 bases). The CDR3 spans 15 residues. Trimming removed 3 bases from V and 2 bases from J, with 14 bases in between. CDR1 and CDR2 (germline): SGHVS, FQNEAQ. In nucleotides, the CDR3 is TGTGCCAGCAGCTTGTCGCGTGGGGGGACCTACGAGCAGTACTTC. The encoded protein is CASSLSRGGTYEQYF.

This clonotype has just a few counts. This chain connects TRBV6-1 to TRBJ1-2; 7 nucleotides align to TRBD1. V shed 6 bases and J 5 bases; nucleotides not matched to a gene: 3. In germline, CDR1 is MNHNS, CDR2 SASEGT. The length of the CDR3 is 12 residues. The CDR3 region has the DNA TGTGCCAGCAGAGGGACAGTTTATGGCTACACCTTC. Residues: CASRGTVYGYTF.

The V and J genes are TRBV27 and TRBJ2-3, with D possibly TRBD1 on 6 matching bases. Germline lookup yields CDR1 MNHEY and CDR2 SMNVEV (reference sequence). This CDR3 region has 14 residues. Trimming removed 2 bases at V and 3 bases at J, with 9 bases between. As DNA, the CDR3 is TGTGCCAGCAGTTTAAGCAGGGGAACAGATACGCAGTATTTT. Translation: CASSLSRGTDTQYF.

The sample holds a few counts of this clonotype. The chain joins TRBV9 to TRBJ2-3; 10 positions agree with TRBD2. The V gene end was trimmed by 0 bases and the J gene end by 8 bases; junction bases not matched to a gene: 9. Per the germline V gene, CDR1 is SGDLS and CDR2 is YYNGEE. The CDR3 length is 16 residues. The CDR3 protein is CASSVDPSGGSVTQYF. The CDR3 DNA reads TGTGCCAGCAGCGTAGATCCTAGCGGGGGTTCGGTTACGCAGTATTTT.